A single sample is the source of the 31 T cell receptor beta chains below, sequenced in a study of blood T cell repertoires in COVID-19. The data were produced by immunoSEQ multiplex PCR, yet TCRdb's version contains in-frame clones alone and is incomplete. The table records 150,000 to 200,000 clones, roughly 93% of them present only once. Sequencing input: peripheral blood. These receptors were taken from a woman between 50 and 59 years old with acute or convalescent COVID-19.

This chain connects TRBV30 to TRBJ2-3; D call uncertain. The CDR3 runs to 13 residues. Germline V gene data show CDR1 as GTSNPN and CDR2 as SVGIG (reference sequence). The ends were cut back, 3 bases at V and 0 bases at J, with 7 bases in the middle. This CDR3 reads CAWRTFSTDTQYF. The CDR3 nucleotides are TGTGCCTGGAGGACTTTTAGCACAGATACGCAGTATTTT.

The chain recombines TRBV5-1 with TRBJ2-5; the match to TRBD2 covers 9 bases. Germline V gives CDR1 SGHRS, CDR2 YFSETQ. This CDR3 has 14 residues. J lost 5 bases, V lost 4 bases, and 6 bases had no gene match. The CDR3 DNA sequence: TGCGCCAGCAGCGGCGGGACTAGCATTGAGACCCAGTACTTC. It encodes CASSGGTSIETQYF. Full variable domain (outside the CDR3, taken from reference TRBV5-1 and TRBJ2-5): KAGVTQTPRYLIKTRGQQVTLSCSPISGHRSVSWYQQTPGQGLQFLFEYFSETQRNKGNFPGRFSGRQFSNSRSEMNVSTLELGDSALYLCASSGGTSIETQYFGPGTRLLVL.

The CDR3 nucleotides read TGCGCCAGCAGCCAAGATGACAGGTTAAATTCACCCCTCCACTTT. It yields the protein CASSQDDRLNSPLHF. The genes are TRBV4-1 and TRBJ1-6; weak D call: TRBD1 (6 bases). Germline V gene lookup returns CDR1 MGHRA and CDR2 YSYEKL. The V end lost 0 bases, the J end lost 7 bases, and 10 bases lay between the germline ends. This CDR3 is 15 amino acids long.

V gene TRBV4-1 combines with J gene TRBJ1-3, with D perhaps matching TRBD1 (5 bases). Germline CDR1 is MGHRA and CDR2 is YSYEKL. The CDR3 runs to 16 residues. V lost 0 bases, J lost 1 base, and 10 bases lay in between. Here the CDR3 reads CASSQDSAGSGNTIYF. CDR3 in DNA: TGCGCCAGCAGCCAAGATTCCGCAGGGTCTGGAAACACCATATATTTT.

This chain uses TRBV7-8 with TRBJ2-7, with a weak D call TRBD1 (6 bases). The CDR3 is made up of 15 amino acids. CDR1 SGHVS and CDR2 FQNEAQ come from the germline V gene. The V end was cut by 5 bases, the J end by 3 bases, with 17 bases between. The CDR3: CASSMEGDNYYEQYF. CDR3 nucleotides: TGTGCCAGCAGCATGGAAGGGGACAACTACTACGAGCAGTACTTC.

This clone was seen just once. The V call is TRBV6-6, the J call TRBJ1-1; D uncertain. The CDR3 loop spans 11 amino acids. The germline gives CDR1 MNHNY, CDR2 SVGAGI (reference sequence). V gave up 2 bases and J gave up 8 bases, with 6 bases separating them. CDR3 sequence: CASSYGREAFF. The CDR3 DNA follows: TGTGCCAGCAGTTACGGGAGGGAAGCTTTCTTT.

The sample holds one count of this clone. The chain's CDR3 is CASSLGTSGRASEQFF. CDR3 bases: TGTGCCAGCAGCTTAGGGACTAGCGGGAGGGCATCTGAGCAGTTCTTC. The chain couples TRBV11-3 to TRBJ2-1; 15 positions match TRBD2. Per the germline V gene, CDR1 is SGHNT and CDR2 is YENEEA. The CDR3 extends over 16 amino acids. With V trimmed by 1 base and J by 9 bases, 4 bases remained unmatched.

CDR3 loop: CASSQDWGAGGSPSEQFF. In nucleotides, the CDR3 is TGTGCCAGCAGCCAAGATTGGGGAGCGGGAGGATCCCCCAGTGAGCAGTTCTTC. This chain connects TRBV4-2 to TRBJ2-1; TRBD2 aligns across 9 bases. Germline CDR1 reads LGHNA; CDR2 reads YNFKEQ. This CDR3 region has 18 residues. V shed 0 bases and J 9 bases; nucleotides not matched to a gene: 15.

This sequence joins TRBV15 and TRBJ2-1; a weak D match, TRBD1 (6 bases). Between the trimmed V and J ends, which lost 5 bases and 5 bases, there was a span of 13 bases. The CDR3 has 14 residues. Germline V gives CDR1 LNHNV, CDR2 YYDKDF (reference sequence). CDR3 coding DNA: TGTGCCACCAGCCCGACAGGTACCCACAATGAGCAGTTCTTC. Translation: CATSPTGTHNEQFF.

The chain combines TRBV24-1 with TRBJ2-2, with TRBD1 matching over 9 bases. The CDR3 is made up of 17 amino acids. The germline V gene has CDR1 KGHDR and CDR2 SFDVKD. The V segment lost 2 bases and the J segment 8 bases; nucleotides outside the gene matches: 11. As DNA, the CDR3 is TGTGCCACCAGTGATTCCTGGAACAGGGGGCCTTCGGGGGAGCTGTTTTTT. This gives the protein CATSDSWNRGPSGELFF.

The chain is built from TRBV7-9 and TRBJ2-1, with 11 bases matching TRBD2. The germline CDR1 and CDR2 sequences are SEHNR and FQNEAQ (reference sequence). V lost 4 bases to trimming and J lost 4 bases; unmatched junction nucleotides: 3. The CDR3 runs to 15 residues. The chain's CDR3 is CASSSGTSGYNEQFF. The CDR3 DNA sequence: TGTGCCAGCAGCTCCGGGACTAGCGGTTACAATGAGCAGTTCTTC. Together with reference TRBV7-9 and TRBJ2-1, the CDR3 gives the full variable domain: DTGVSQNPRHKITKRGQNVTFRCDPISEHNRLYWYRQTLGQGPEFLTYFQNEAQLEKSRLLSDRFSAERPKGSFSTLEIQRTEQGDSAMYLCASSSGTSGYNEQFFGPGTRLTVL.

The CDR3 sequence is CASSLTGRTSGQETQYF. The CDR3 DNA sequence: TGTGCCAGCAGCTTAACGGGAAGGACTAGCGGCCAAGAGACCCAGTACTTC. The rearrangement uses TRBV11-2 and TRBJ2-5; TRBD2 matches 10 bases. The ends lost 2 bases at V and 1 base at J; junction bases unmatched: 7. The CDR3 totals 17 residues. From germline, CDR1 is SGHAT and CDR2 FQNNGV.

This sequence joins TRBV6-2 or TRBV6-3 and TRBJ2-7; 7 nucleotides agree with TRBD2. Germline lookup yields CDR1 MNHEY and CDR2 SVGEGT. J lost 4 bases, V lost 3 bases, and 6 bases had no gene match. This CDR3 is built from 14 residues. The CDR3 spells CASSYGEGRYEQYF. The CDR3 DNA is TGTGCCAGCAGTTATGGGGAGGGTCGGTACGAGCAGTACTTC.

This clone was seen once. This chain links TRBV4-3 with TRBJ1-2, with 11 positions matching TRBD1. The ends lost 4 bases at V and 7 bases at J; junction bases unmatched: 11. The CDR3 length is 16 residues. Germline CDR1 reads LGHNA; CDR2 reads YSLEER. DNA of the CDR3: TGCGCCAGCAGCCGAGGAAGGACAGGGGGCGGATTTGGCTACACCTTC. Translating it yields CASSRGRTGGGFGYTF.

The chain has TRBV12-3 or TRBV12-4 and TRBJ2-2; possibly TRBD2 for D (6 bases). The CDR3 has 13 residues. The V gene lost 6 bases and the J gene lost 8 bases, with 13 bases spanning the gap. CDR3 in DNA: TGTGCCAGCAGCCCTACTAGCAATGGGGAGCTGTTTTTT. Translating gives CASSPTSNGELFF.

The chain employs TRBV6-6 and TRBJ1-5, with unresolved D. CDR3 size: 16 residues. The V end lost 0 bases, the J end lost 4 bases, and 13 bases lay between the germline ends. Germline lookup yields CDR1 MNHNY and CDR2 SVGAGI (reference sequence). The CDR3 nucleotides are TGTGCCAGCAGTTACTCGAGGCAAATAGGAAATCAGCCCCAGCATTTT. Its protein product is CASSYSRQIGNQPQHF.

J is TRBJ1-2 and V is TRBV28; tentatively, D is TRBD1 (6 bases). The CDR3 is made up of 12 amino acids. V was cut by 6 bases and J by 5 bases, with 10 bases left in between. Germline V gives CDR1 MDHEN, CDR2 SYDVKM. Here the CDR3 reads CASSPGQYGYTF. The CDR3 DNA sequence: TGTGCCAGCAGCCCCGGACAGTATGGCTACACCTTC.

The V and J genes are TRBV5-4 and TRBJ1-2; perhaps TRBD1 as D (5 bases). Trimming took off 4 bases at V and 5 bases at J, with 15 bases between the two ends. There are 14 residues in the CDR3. Germline values: CDR1 SGHNT, CDR2 YYREEE (reference sequence). CDR3 residues: CASSDGPGGYGYTF. The CDR3 coding sequence is TGTGCCAGCAGCGACGGACCGGGGGGGTATGGCTACACCTTC.

The V and J genes are TRBV28 and TRBJ2-4, with a weak D call TRBD2 (6 bases). Germline values: CDR1 MDHEN, CDR2 SYDVKM. Between the trimmed V and J ends, which lost 2 bases and 0 bases, there was a span of 17 bases. CDR3 length: 18 amino acids. CDR3 in amino acids: CASSLTGGKTLAKNIQYF. The CDR3 nucleotides are TGTGCCAGCAGTTTAACGGGCGGGAAGACTCTAGCCAAAAACATTCAGTACTTC.

The CDR3 sequence: CSVVQGVEAFF. In DNA, the CDR3 is TGCAGCGTTGTACAGGGAGTTGAAGCTTTCTTT. The genes are TRBV29-1 and TRBJ1-1; possible D gene TRBD1, 6 bases. Germline V gene sequence: CDR1 SQVTM, CDR2 ANQGSEA. This CDR3 has 11 residues. Trimming removed 4 bases at V and 7 bases at J, with 10 bases between.

The chain combines TRBV19 with TRBJ1-3; no firm D call. V gave up 7 bases and J gave up 0 bases, with 10 bases separating them. Germline CDR1 is LNHDA and CDR2 is SQIVND (reference sequence). The CDR3 extends over 14 amino acids. CDR3 in amino acids: CASKRTNSGNTIYF. CDR3 in DNA: TGTGCCAGTAAGAGAACCAACTCTGGAAACACCATATATTTT.

This chain connects TRBV28 to TRBJ1-1; D is unresolved. V shed 5 bases and J shed 0 bases, with 13 bases lying between them. CDR3 length: 15 residues. The germline gives CDR1 MDHEN, CDR2 SYDVKM. CDR3 nucleotide sequence: TGTGCCAGCAGTACCCGGAGGTCCGTGAACACTGAAGCTTTCTTT. As protein: CASSTRRSVNTEAFF.

The J gene is TRBJ1-1, the V gene TRBV18, with D perhaps matching TRBD1 (6 bases). Germline CDR1 and CDR2: KGHSH and LQKENI. Trimming pared 6 bases from V and 1 base from J, leaving 12 bases between. The CDR3 loop spans 14 amino acids. The CDR3 DNA sequence: TGTGCCAGCTCCCCCTGGACAGCGAACACTGAAGCTTTCTTT. Amino acid sequence: CASSPWTANTEAFF.

This rearrangement joins TRBV3-1 (or the pseudogene TRBV3-2) to TRBJ1-2; 7 nucleotides align to TRBD1. Germline V lookup: CDR1 LGHDT, CDR2 YNNKEL (reference sequence). The CDR3 is made up of 15 amino acids. V was clipped by 4 bases and J by 3 bases; unmatched bases: 8. The CDR3 sequence: CASSPGTASYYGYTF. The CDR3 DNA is TGTGCCAGCAGCCCAGGGACAGCCAGTTACTATGGCTACACCTTC.

The chain carries TRBV24-1 and TRBJ2-1, with 8 bases lining up with TRBD1. This CDR3 region has 14 residues. Looked up from germline, CDR1 is KGHDR and CDR2 is SFDVKD. The V segment lost 0 bases and the J segment 12 bases; nucleotides outside the gene matches: 6. The CDR3 sequence is CATSDLTTGDRQFF. CDR3 sequence (DNA): TGTGCCACCAGTGATTTGACGACAGGGGATCGGCAGTTCTTC.

The chain is built from TRBV27 and TRBJ1-2; weak D call: TRBD1 (6 bases). CDR1 MNHEY and CDR2 SMNVEV come from the germline V gene (reference sequence). The CDR3 contains 14 residues. V lost 4 bases, J lost 8 bases, and 17 bases lay in between. CDR3 sequence: CASSSVTGQSGYTF. For the CDR3, the DNA is TGTGCCAGCAGTTCCGTCACAGGGCAATCCGGCTACACCTTC.

The V and J genes are TRBV19 and TRBJ1-2; TRBD1 agrees at 10 bases. Germline V gene lookup returns CDR1 LNHDA and CDR2 SQIVND (reference sequence). The CDR3 totals 15 residues. J gave up 8 bases and V 0 bases, and 6 bases lay outside the gene matches. For the CDR3, the DNA is TGTGCCAGTAGTATAGATGTAGGGACAGGGGTAGGCTACACCTTC. It codes for CASSIDVGTGVGYTF.

The chain uses TRBV28 and TRBJ1-4, with 7 bases fitting TRBD1. Germline V gene lookup returns CDR1 MDHEN and CDR2 SYDVKM. CDR3 length equals 16 residues. V was clipped by 2 bases and J by 0 bases; unmatched bases: 3. The CDR3 DNA reads as TGTGCCAGCAGTTTAGGCAGGGGGTCAACTAATGAAAAACTGTTTTTT. It yields the protein CASSLGRGSTNEKLFF.

J is TRBJ1-2 and V is TRBV4-1, with D perhaps TRBD1 (5 bases). The V and J ends lost 0 bases and 2 bases respectively, with 16 bases between them. CDR1 and CDR2 (germline): MGHRA, YSYEKL. The CDR3 runs to 17 residues. CDR3 protein: CASSQDPPGGGNYGYTF. The CDR3 coding sequence is TGCGCCAGCAGCCAAGACCCTCCTGGGGGGGGAAACTATGGCTACACCTTC.

The CDR3 sequence: CATLKLAGELFF. The CDR3 DNA sequence: TGCGCCACCCTCAAACTAGCCGGGGAGCTGTTTTTT. This chain joins TRBV10-2 and TRBJ2-2; D perhaps matches TRBD2 (5 bases). The CDR3 totals 12 residues. Germline V gene lookup returns CDR1 WSHSY and CDR2 SAAADI. Trimming stripped 10 bases from V and 6 bases from J, with 12 bases between.

The rearrangement links TRBV5-1 to TRBJ1-1; 8 bases line up with TRBD1. The CDR3 has 13 residues. The germline V gene encodes CDR1 SGHRS and CDR2 YFSETQ. Trimming took 3 bases from V and 11 from J; bases not matched to a gene: 9. DNA for the CDR3: TGCGCCAGCAGCTACGGACAGGGAGGGGATGCTTTCTTT. The encoded protein is CASSYGQGGDAFF.